The next 5 T cell receptor beta chains were all read from a single sample in a study of cytomegalovirus exposure and HLA in healthy donors (dated by TCRdb to between 2016 and 2019). The library was built by means of the immunoSEQ multiplex PCR assay. A mixture of 60 forward primers for TCR Vbeta segments and 13 reverse primers for TCR Jbeta segments was used in the multiplex PCR. TCRdb carries this immuneACCESS record with in-frame sequences only. Its versions omit some clonotypes, under half of them owing to an unresolved V gene in the studies checked, with the rest unexplained. Recorded for this sample are some 100,000 clones; 75% of them occurred a single time. The top ten clones comprise under 5.5% of the sample. Material: PBMCs. The receptors derive from a woman aged 18 to 35 in good health and CMV-seropositive.

The chain carries TRBV15 and TRBJ2-7; the match to TRBD1 covers 10 bases. There are 15 residues in the CDR3. Germline CDR1 and CDR2: LNHNV and YYDKDF (reference sequence). The J segment lost 0 bases and the V segment lost 5 bases, leaving 4 bases of the junction unmatched. The CDR3, as DNA: TGTGCCACCAGCCGGGACAGGGGCCTCTCCTACGAGCAGTACTTC. It encodes CATSRDRGLSYEQYF.

This sequence joins TRBV7-9 and TRBJ1-5, with 7 bases fitting TRBD1. Losses at the gene ends were 5 bases for V and 5 bases for J; bases not matched to a gene: 12. Germline V gene data show CDR1 as SEHNR and CDR2 as FQNEAQ (reference sequence). The CDR3 consists of 16 residues. The CDR3 here is CASSPTALQGHQPQHF. The CDR3 nucleotides are TGTGCCAGCAGCCCGACGGCCCTACAGGGGCATCAGCCCCAGCATTTT.

V and J are TRBV19 and TRBJ2-7, with a possible D match to TRBD1 (6 bases). Trimming removed 5 bases at V and 2 bases at J, with 13 bases between. Germline V lookup: CDR1 LNHDA, CDR2 SQIVND (reference sequence). The CDR3 consists of 14 residues. CDR3 in amino acids: CASSAGKGAYEQYF. CDR3 sequence (DNA): TGTGCCAGTAGTGCAGGGAAGGGGGCCTACGAGCAGTACTTC.

Of note for this clone: Other DNA sequences from this sample encode an identical CDR3 as well. V and J are TRBV6-5 and TRBJ2-7; 7 bases map to TRBD1. The CDR3 runs to 14 residues. V gave up 3 bases and J gave up 7 bases; unmatched junction bases: 9. Germline lookup yields CDR1 MNHEY and CDR2 SVGAGI. CDR3 DNA: TGTGCCAGCAGTTATTACACAGGGGTTGGGGAGCAGTACTTC. Translated, it gives CASSYYTGVGEQYF.

This clone is medium-sized (0.01 to 0.1%) by share. The rearrangement uses TRBV6-5 and TRBJ2-1; D possibly corresponds to TRBD2 (5 bases). Trimming removed 3 bases from V and 5 bases from J, with 14 bases in between. The CDR3 has 15 amino acids. CDR1 is MNHEY and CDR2 is SVGAGI in the germline V gene. In nucleotides, the CDR3 is TGTGCCAGCAGTTATTCGCGGACTTGGGACAATGAGCAGTTCTTC. Its protein is CASSYSRTWDNEQFF.